The sequence of this T cell receptor beta chain was determined in a study of technical replicates of blood from a handful of donors (dated by TCRdb to the late 2010s). For CDR1 and CDR2, the germline V gene lists SGHVS and FQNEAQ. The CDR3 runs 16 amino acids, cysteine and phenylalanine included. Just the 48-base CDR3 DNA is kept, in frame starting at base 1. Trimming removed 3 bases from V and 2 bases from J, leaving 14 bases between the germline ends. Turning to this clone: Its antigen is currently not known. No quality values exist for individual bases; no much larger clone is one base distant.

Libraries were made using the immunoSEQ multiplex PCR assay. TCRdb obtained this table from immuneACCESS and retained in-frame rearrangements with V and J assigned. These tables miss some clones; where compared with another copy, unresolved V genes account for less than half of the shortfall, and the remainder is unexplained. The sample table lists some 78,000 clones, 94% of them with a count of one. Over 0.25% of the sample goes to the ten largest clones. The sample consisted of T cells isolated from PBMCs. The TCR comes from a human donor in good health. This sequence uses TRBV7-8 and TRBJ1-3; no D gene can be assigned with confidence. Here the CDR3 is given as CASSFPPGSAGNTIYF. The DNA sequence is as follows: TGTGCCAGCAGCTTCCCTCCGGGATCAGCTGGAAACACCATATATTTT.